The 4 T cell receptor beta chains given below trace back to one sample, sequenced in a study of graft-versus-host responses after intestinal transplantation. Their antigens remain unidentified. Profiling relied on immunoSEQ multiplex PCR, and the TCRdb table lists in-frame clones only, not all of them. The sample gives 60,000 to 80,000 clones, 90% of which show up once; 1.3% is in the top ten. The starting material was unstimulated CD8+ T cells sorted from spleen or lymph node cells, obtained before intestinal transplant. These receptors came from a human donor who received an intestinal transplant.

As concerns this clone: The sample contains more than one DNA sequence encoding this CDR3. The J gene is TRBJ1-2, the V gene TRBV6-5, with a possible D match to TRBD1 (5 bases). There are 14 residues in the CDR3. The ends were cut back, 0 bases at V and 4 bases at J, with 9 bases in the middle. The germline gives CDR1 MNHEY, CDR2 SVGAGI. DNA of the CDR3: TGTGCCAGCAGTTACTCGGGGGGGGGCTATGGCTACACCTTC. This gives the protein CASSYSGGGYGYTF.

Here the CDR3 reads CASSLGPYGNSPLHF. CDR3 bases: TGTGCCAGCAGCTTAGGGCCCTATGGTAATTCACCCCTCCACTTT. The gene calls are TRBV7-3 and TRBJ1-6; D gene unclear. The CDR3 consists of 15 residues. CDR1 and CDR2 from the germline V gene are SGHTA and FQGTGA. The V end lost 2 bases, the J end lost 6 bases, and 11 bases lay between the germline ends.

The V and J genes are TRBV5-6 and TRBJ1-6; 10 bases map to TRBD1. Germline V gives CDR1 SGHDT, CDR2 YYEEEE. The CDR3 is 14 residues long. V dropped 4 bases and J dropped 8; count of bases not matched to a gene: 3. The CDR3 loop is CASSPGQGYSPLHF. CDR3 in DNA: TGTGCCAGCAGCCCGGGACAGGGGTATTCACCCCTCCACTTT. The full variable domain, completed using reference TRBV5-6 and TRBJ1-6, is DAGVTQSPTHLIKTRGQQVTLRCSPKSGHDTVSWYQQALGQGPQFIFQYYEEEERQRGNFPDRFSGHQFPNYSSELNVNALLLGDSALYLCASSPGQGYSPLHFGNGTRLTVT.

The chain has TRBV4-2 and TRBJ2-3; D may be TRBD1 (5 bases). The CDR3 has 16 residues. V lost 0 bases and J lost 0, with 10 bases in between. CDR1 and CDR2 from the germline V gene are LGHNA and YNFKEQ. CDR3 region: CASSQDQGPSTDTQYF. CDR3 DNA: TGTGCCAGCAGCCAAGACCAGGGCCCTAGCACAGATACGCAGTATTTT.